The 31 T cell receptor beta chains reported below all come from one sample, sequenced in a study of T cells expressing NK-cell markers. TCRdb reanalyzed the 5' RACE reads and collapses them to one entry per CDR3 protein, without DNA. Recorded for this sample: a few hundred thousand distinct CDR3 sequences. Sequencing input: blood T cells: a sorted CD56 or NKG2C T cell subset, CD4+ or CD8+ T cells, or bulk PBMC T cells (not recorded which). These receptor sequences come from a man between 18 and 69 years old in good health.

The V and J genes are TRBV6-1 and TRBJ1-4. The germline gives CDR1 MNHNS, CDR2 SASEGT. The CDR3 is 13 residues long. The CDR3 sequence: CASSRGYNEKLFF.

CDR3 loop: CASSPPGTGANYGYTF. The chain links TRBV7-9 to TRBJ1-2; the D gene TCRdb calls, TRBD1, cannot be checked with no DNA. Germline CDR1 and CDR2: SEHNR and FQNEAQ (reference sequence). The length of the CDR3 is 16 residues. The full variable domain, completed using reference TRBV7-9 and TRBJ1-2, is DTGVSQNPRHKITKRGQNVTFRCDPISEHNRLYWYRQTLGQGPEFLTYFQNEAQLEKSRLLSDRFSAERPKGSFSTLEIQRTEQGDSAMYLCASSPPGTGANYGYTFGSGTRLTVV.

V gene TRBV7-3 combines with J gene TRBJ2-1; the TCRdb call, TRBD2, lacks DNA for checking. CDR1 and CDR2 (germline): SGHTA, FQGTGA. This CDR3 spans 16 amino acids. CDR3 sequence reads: CASSPMGLAGKNEQFF.

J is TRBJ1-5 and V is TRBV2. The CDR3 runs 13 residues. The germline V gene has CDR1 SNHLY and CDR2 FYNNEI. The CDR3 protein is CASSQGFSQPQHF.

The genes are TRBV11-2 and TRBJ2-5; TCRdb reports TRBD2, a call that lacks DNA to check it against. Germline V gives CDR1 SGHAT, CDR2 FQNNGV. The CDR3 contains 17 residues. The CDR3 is CASSLEYRASNQETQYF.

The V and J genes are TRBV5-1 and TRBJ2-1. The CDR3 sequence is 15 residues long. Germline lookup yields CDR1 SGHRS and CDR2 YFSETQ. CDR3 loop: CASSLTRSSYNEQFF.

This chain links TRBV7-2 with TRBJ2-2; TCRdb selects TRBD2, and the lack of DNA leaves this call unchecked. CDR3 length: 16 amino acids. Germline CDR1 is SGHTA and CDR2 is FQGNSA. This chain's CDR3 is CASSEYSPQNTGELFF.

This chain's CDR3 is CASSYSGGANVLTF. V usage is TRBV6-5 and J usage is TRBJ2-6. CDR1 and CDR2 (germline): MNHEY, SVGAGI. The CDR3 spans 14 residues.

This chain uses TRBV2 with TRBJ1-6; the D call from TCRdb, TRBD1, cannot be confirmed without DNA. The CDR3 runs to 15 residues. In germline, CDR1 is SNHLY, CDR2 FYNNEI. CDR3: CASRPDRVTNSPLHF. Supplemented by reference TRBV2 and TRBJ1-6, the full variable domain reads EPEVTQTPSHQVTQMGQEVILRCVPISNHLYFYWYRQILGQKVEFLVSFYNNEISEKSEIFDDQFSVERPDGSNFTLKIRSTKLEDSAMYFCASRPDRVTNSPLHFGNGTRLTVT.

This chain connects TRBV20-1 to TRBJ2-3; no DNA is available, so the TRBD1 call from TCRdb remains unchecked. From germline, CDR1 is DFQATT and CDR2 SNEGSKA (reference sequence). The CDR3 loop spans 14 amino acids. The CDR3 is CSASEPLRGDTQYF.

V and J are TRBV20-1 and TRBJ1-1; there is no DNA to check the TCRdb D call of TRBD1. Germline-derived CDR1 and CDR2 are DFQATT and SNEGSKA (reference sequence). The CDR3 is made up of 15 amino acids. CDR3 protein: CSAREGGLRYTEAFF.

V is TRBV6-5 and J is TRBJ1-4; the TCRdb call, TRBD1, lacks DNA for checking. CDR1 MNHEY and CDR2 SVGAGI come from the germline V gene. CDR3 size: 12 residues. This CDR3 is CASSAQGGKLFF.

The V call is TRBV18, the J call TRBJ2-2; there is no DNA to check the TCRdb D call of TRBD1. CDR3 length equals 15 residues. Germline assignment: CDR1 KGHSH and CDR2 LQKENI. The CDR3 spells CASSPQRPGPGELFF.

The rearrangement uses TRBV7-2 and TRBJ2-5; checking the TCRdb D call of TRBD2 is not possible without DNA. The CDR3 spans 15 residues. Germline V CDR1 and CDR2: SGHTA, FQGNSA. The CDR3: CASSSHSGGSETQYF.

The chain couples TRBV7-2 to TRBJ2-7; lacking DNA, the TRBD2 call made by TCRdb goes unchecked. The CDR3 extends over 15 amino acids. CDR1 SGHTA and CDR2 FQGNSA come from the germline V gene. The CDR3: CASSLRSGGTYEQYF.

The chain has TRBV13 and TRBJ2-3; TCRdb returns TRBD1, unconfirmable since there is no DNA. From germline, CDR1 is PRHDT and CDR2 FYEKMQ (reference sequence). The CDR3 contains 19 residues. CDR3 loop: CASSTPFLDRGISTDTQYF.

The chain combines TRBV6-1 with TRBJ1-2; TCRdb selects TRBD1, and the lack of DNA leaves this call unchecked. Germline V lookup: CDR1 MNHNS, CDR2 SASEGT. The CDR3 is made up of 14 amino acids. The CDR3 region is CASSLQGSTYGYTF.

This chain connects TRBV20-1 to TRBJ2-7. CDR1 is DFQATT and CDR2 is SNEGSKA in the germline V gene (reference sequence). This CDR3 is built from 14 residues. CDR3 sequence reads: CSALGDGNRYEQYF.

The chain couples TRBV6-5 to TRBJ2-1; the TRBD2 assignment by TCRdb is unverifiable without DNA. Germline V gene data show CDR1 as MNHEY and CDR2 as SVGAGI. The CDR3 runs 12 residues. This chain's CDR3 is CASRTALDEQFF.

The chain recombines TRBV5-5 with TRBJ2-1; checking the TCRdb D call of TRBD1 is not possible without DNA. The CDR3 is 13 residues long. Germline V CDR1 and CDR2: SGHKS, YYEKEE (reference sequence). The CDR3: CASSWRTSFEQFF.

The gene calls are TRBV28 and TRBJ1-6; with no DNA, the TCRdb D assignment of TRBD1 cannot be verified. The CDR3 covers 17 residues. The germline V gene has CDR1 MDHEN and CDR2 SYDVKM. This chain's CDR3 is CASSLARVGSYNSPLHF. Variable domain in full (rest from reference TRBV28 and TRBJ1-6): DVKVTQSSRYLVKRTGEKVFLECVQDMDHENMFWYRQDPGLGLRLIYFSYDVKMKEKGDIPEGYSVSREKKERFSLILESASTNQTSMYLCASSLARVGSYNSPLHFGNGTRLTVT.

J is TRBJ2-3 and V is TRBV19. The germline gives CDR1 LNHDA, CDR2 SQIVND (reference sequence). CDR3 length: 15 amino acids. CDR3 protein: CASSISSYPTDTQYF.

This CDR3 is CSARTGGGVIGYGYTF. The chain carries TRBV20-1 and TRBJ1-2. From germline, CDR1 is DFQATT and CDR2 SNEGSKA (reference sequence). The CDR3 is made up of 16 amino acids.

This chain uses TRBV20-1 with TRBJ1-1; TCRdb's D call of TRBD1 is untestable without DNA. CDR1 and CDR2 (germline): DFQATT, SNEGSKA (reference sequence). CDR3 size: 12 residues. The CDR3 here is CSARSPGQGAFF.

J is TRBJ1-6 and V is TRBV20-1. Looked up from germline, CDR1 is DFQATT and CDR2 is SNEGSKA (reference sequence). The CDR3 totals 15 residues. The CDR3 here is CSAKPGGIPNSPLHF.

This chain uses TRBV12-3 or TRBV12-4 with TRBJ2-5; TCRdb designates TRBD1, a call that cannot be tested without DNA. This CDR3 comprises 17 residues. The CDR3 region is CASSFVPKNYYQETQYF.

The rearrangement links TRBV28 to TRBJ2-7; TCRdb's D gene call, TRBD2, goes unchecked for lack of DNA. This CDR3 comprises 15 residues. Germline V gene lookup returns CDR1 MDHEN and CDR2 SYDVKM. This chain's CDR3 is CASSPGTSGHYEQYF.

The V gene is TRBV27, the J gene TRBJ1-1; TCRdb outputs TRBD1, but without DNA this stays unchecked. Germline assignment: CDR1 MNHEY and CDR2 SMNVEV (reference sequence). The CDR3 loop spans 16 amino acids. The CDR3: CASSLGVGISNTEAFF.

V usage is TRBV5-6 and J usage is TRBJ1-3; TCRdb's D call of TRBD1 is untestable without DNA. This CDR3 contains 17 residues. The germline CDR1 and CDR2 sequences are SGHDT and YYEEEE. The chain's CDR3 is CASSYPTGLFSGNTIYF.

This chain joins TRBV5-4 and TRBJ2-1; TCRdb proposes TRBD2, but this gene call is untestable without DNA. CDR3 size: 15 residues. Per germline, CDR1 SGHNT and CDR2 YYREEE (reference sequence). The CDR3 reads CASSFVGLAGNEQFF.

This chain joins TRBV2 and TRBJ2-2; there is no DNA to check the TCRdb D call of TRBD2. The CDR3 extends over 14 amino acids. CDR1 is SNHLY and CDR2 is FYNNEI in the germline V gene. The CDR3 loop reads CASSLGLADGELFF.